The 16 T cell receptor beta chains given below trace back to one sample, sequenced in a study of blood T cell repertoires in COVID-19. Only in-frame clones appear in the TCRdb table, and some are missing; sequencing was by immunoSEQ multiplex PCR. The sample records 230,000 or so clones, around 89% being singletons. Sequenced input: PBMCs or T cells enriched from blood (not recorded which). The receptors come from a woman in her 40s with acute COVID-19.

The rearrangement joins TRBV5-6 to TRBJ2-3, with TRBD2 identical over 11 bases. Trimming cost V 4 bases and J 2 bases; bases outside gene matches: 3. The CDR3 totals 15 residues. Germline CDR1 SGHDT, CDR2 YYEEEE. The CDR3 bases are TGTGCCAGCAGCCAGGGACTAGCGGACACAGATACGCAGTATTTT. It yields the protein CASSQGLADTDTQYF.

This chain links TRBV6-2 or TRBV6-3 with TRBJ2-4, with D hard to call. CDR1 and CDR2 from the germline V gene are MNHEY and SVGEGT. V was pared by 0 bases and J by 1 base, with 7 bases between. The CDR3 extends over 15 amino acids. Here the CDR3 DNA reads TGTGCCAGCAGTTACTCGATCGAGGCCAAAAACATTCAGTACTTC. Its protein is CASSYSIEAKNIQYF.

The V call is TRBV9, the J call TRBJ2-2; 11 nucleotides agree with TRBD2. Unmatched junction bases numbered 9, after V lost 4 bases and J lost 4 bases. CDR3 length equals 17 residues. CDR1 is SGDLS, CDR2 YYNGEE, per germline. CDR3 in amino acids: CASSPKGLAALTGELFF. CDR3 nucleotides: TGTGCCAGCAGCCCGAAGGGACTAGCGGCCCTCACCGGGGAGCTGTTTTTT.

The rearrangement uses TRBV15 and TRBJ2-5; TRBD2 agrees at 10 bases. The CDR3 spans 15 residues. With 0 bases clipped from V and 10 bases from J, the junction kept 8 bases outside the gene matches. From germline, CDR1 is LNHNV and CDR2 YYDKDF (reference sequence). The CDR3 reads CATSRDPASGSDQYF. DNA of the CDR3: TGTGCCACCAGCAGAGATCCGGCTAGCGGGAGCGACCAGTACTTC.

The V call is TRBV27, the J call TRBJ2-3; 8 bases map to TRBD1. The CDR3 has 16 amino acids. Germline V gene data show CDR1 as MNHEY and CDR2 as SMNVEV (reference sequence). The junction had 12 bases not matched to a gene; V was cut back by 6 bases and J by 4 bases. Here the CDR3 DNA reads TGTGCCAGCAGGCTTCTGGGTCAGGGGGCGGCAGATACGCAGTATTTT. Residues: CASRLLGQGAADTQYF.

The CDR3 DNA reads TGTGCCAGCAGCCACTCCAAAGCGGGGGGCCGGGATGAGCAGTTCTTC. Translating it yields CASSHSKAGGRDEQFF. The chain carries TRBV7-9 and TRBJ2-1; 9 bases agree with TRBD2. The germline CDR1 and CDR2 sequences are SEHNR and FQNEAQ (reference sequence). This CDR3 is built from 16 residues. V lost 5 bases to trimming and J lost 8 bases; unmatched junction nucleotides: 13.

The gene calls are TRBV6-5 and TRBJ1-1; D is ambiguous. V lost 1 base and J lost 3, with 6 bases in between. Per the germline V gene, CDR1 is MNHEY and CDR2 is SVGAGI. CDR3 length equals 13 residues. The DNA for the CDR3 is TGTGCCAGCAGTTACTTGGAGGACACTGAAGCTTTCTTT. It translates to CASSYLEDTEAFF.

This clone was found once. The rearrangement uses TRBV4-2 and TRBJ1-5; TRBD1 is a possible D gene (5 bases). The CDR3 loop spans 14 amino acids. The V end lost 0 bases, the J end lost 5 bases, and 8 bases lay between the germline ends. Per germline, CDR1 LGHNA and CDR2 YNFKEQ. The CDR3 DNA is TGTGCCAGCAGCCAAGATGGAGGGGATCAGCCCCAGCATTTT. Encoded protein: CASSQDGGDQPQHF.

The rearrangement links TRBV5-1 to TRBJ2-4; 9 nucleotides agree with TRBD2. V was clipped by 0 bases and J by 4 bases; unmatched bases: 5. Germline values: CDR1 SGHRS, CDR2 YFSETQ. The CDR3 contains 16 residues. The CDR3: CASSLDPAGGKNIQYF. The DNA for the CDR3 is TGCGCCAGCAGCTTGGACCCCGCGGGGGGGAAAAACATTCAGTACTTC.

The chain joins TRBV9 to TRBJ1-1; tentative D call: TRBD1 (6 bases). CDR3 length equals 14 residues. The V gene lost 3 bases and the J gene lost 3 bases, with 12 bases spanning the gap. Germline CDR1 is SGDLS and CDR2 is YYNGEE. Written as DNA, the CDR3 is TGTGCCAGCAGCGGACAGGTTAGGGACACTGAAGCTTTCTTT. Translating it yields CASSGQVRDTEAFF.

The chain joins TRBV6-5 to TRBJ1-4; no clear D gene. Germline CDR1 and CDR2: MNHEY and SVGAGI. V shed 7 bases and J shed 11 bases, with 17 bases lying between them. The CDR3 loop spans 13 amino acids. The CDR3 bases are TGTGCCAGCACCGGGGAGTTCTTGGGGAAACTGTTTTTT. Protein sequence: CASTGEFLGKLFF.

The rearrangement links TRBV3-1 (or the pseudogene TRBV3-2) to TRBJ1-6; D possibly corresponds to TRBD1 (5 bases). The CDR3 totals 15 residues. The germline V gene encodes CDR1 LGHDT and CDR2 YNNKEL (reference sequence). V was shortened by 4 bases and J by 8 bases, with 15 bases between the two germline ends. The CDR3 reads CASSRQRGAHSPLHF. CDR3 coding DNA: TGTGCCAGCAGCCGTCAAAGGGGTGCGCATTCACCCCTCCACTTT.

V usage is TRBV27 and J usage is TRBJ1-5; 11 nucleotides agree with TRBD1. V was clipped by 6 bases and J by 6 bases; unmatched bases: 4. Germline CDR1 reads MNHEY; CDR2 reads SMNVEV (reference sequence). This CDR3 has 14 residues. CDR3 region: CASSRTGGFQPQHF. The CDR3 DNA follows: TGTGCCAGCAGCCGGACAGGGGGCTTTCAGCCCCAGCATTTT.

The chain uses TRBV9 and TRBJ2-7; 12 positions match TRBD1. Losses at the gene ends were 1 base for V and 3 bases for J; bases not matched to a gene: 8. The germline gives CDR1 SGDLS, CDR2 YYNGEE. The CDR3 is 17 amino acids. CDR3: CASSVRGQGAALYEQYV. The CDR3 coding sequence is TGTGCCAGCAGCGTAAGGGGACAGGGGGCCGCGCTCTACGAGCAGTACGTC.

The J gene is TRBJ2-7, the V gene TRBV11-2; tentatively, D is TRBD2 (7 bases). The V gene lost 0 bases and the J gene lost 1 base, with 10 bases spanning the gap. The CDR3 runs to 15 residues. Germline V CDR1 and CDR2: SGHAT, FQNNGV. CDR3 residues: CASSLEGGASYEQYF. CDR3 DNA: TGTGCCAGCAGCTTAGAAGGGGGGGCTTCCTACGAGCAGTACTTC. The full variable domain, its missing parts supplied by reference TRBV11-2 and TRBJ2-7, is EAGVAQSPRYKIIEKRQSVAFWCNPISGHATLYWYQQILGQGPKLLIQFQNNGVVDDSQLPKDRFSAERLKGVDSTLKIQPAKLEDSAVYLCASSLEGGASYEQYFGPGTRLTVT.

The DNA for the CDR3 is TGTGCCAGCAGTCGCGGGACTAGCGGGAGGGTAGCCAAAAACATTCAGTACTTC. Residues: CASSRGTSGRVAKNIQYF. V is TRBV6-6 and J is TRBJ2-4, with 16 positions matching TRBD2. Germline V gene sequence: CDR1 MNHNY, CDR2 SVGAGI (reference sequence). The trim removed 5 bases at V and 0 bases at J, leaving 4 bases unmatched. This CDR3 is built from 18 residues.